This entry features one TCR beta chain sequence. The entry originates in a study of blood T cell repertoires in COVID-19. Study information: COVID-19 samples from acute and convalescent phases originated in the United States, Italy and Spain.

The protocol was immunoSEQ multiplex PCR, while the TCRdb copy is restricted to in-frame clones and leaves out a portion. The sample contains about 160,000 clones, around 84% of which appear only once. There are 16 residues in the CDR3. The germline gives CDR1 SGHNT, CDR2 YYREEE (reference sequence). With V trimmed by 6 bases and J by 6 bases, 14 bases remained unmatched. Patients at the Seattle site were enrolled during active infection and followed longitudinally. Sequencing was performed on peripheral blood. This chain uses TRBV5-4 with TRBJ2-1, with 8 nucleotides matching TRBD2. The source of this sequence is a woman in her fifties or sixties with COVID-19, enrolled during active disease. The CDR3 sequence: CASTLAGTRNGNEQFF. The DNA of the CDR3 is TGTGCCAGCACCCTCGCCGGGACTAGAAACGGCAATGAGCAGTTCTTC.